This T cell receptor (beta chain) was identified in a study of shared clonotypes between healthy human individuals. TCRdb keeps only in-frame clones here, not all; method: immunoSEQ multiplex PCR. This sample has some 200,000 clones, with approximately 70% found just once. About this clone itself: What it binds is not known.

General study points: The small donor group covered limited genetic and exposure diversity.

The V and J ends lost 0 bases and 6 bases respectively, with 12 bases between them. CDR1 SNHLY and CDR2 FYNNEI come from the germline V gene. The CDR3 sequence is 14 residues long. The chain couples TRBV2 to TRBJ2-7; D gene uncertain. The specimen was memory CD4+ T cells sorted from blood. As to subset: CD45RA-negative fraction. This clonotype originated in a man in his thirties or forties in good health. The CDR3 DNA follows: TGTGCCAGCAGTGAAGCGCCCATGGTGATCGAGCAGTACTTC. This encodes CASSEAPMVIEQYF.